This TCR beta chain is drawn from a study of blood T cell repertoires in COVID-19. Study as a whole: There were acute and convalescent COVID-19 samples, and they came from the United States, Italy and Spain. T cells, B-cell-depleted T cells, or PBMCs provided the cDNA or gDNA that served as material.

This CDR3 comprises 15 residues. CDR1 is MNHEY and CDR2 is SVGEGT in the germline V gene. The trim removed 2 bases at V and 6 bases at J, leaving 10 bases unmatched. The authors' processing: Using reference gene primer amplification, nucleated cell counts were estimated. Sequencing used immunoSEQ multiplex PCR; TCRdb keeps in-frame clones, though not all of them. Clone size and V and J calls were adopted from that table, with D and trimming inferred from the DNA. The sample yields approximately 220,000 clones, around 82% seen once. Participant-reported clinical history was the basis for cohort assignment.

Sequenced input: PBMCs or T cells enriched from blood (not recorded which). The chain uses TRBV6-2 or TRBV6-3 and TRBJ2-7; 7 positions match TRBD1. The receptor's source is a woman between 40 and 50 years old with acute COVID-19. CDR3 sequence: CASSYTLTGEGEQYF. CDR3 coding DNA: TGTGCCAGCAGTTACACCCTTACAGGGGAAGGCGAGCAGTACTTC.